This T cell receptor beta chain was retrieved from a study of OX40 agonist ivuxolimab in advanced cancers. About the study: Cancers in dose escalation were hepatocellular, melanoma, renal cell and head and neck.

Only one count was recorded for this clone. The CDR3 length is 14 residues. Between the trimmed V and J ends, which lost 6 bases and 6 bases, there was a span of 15 bases. Germline lookup yields CDR1 SNHLY and CDR2 FYNNEI. Generated by immunoSEQ multiplex PCR, the TCRdb table keeps only in-frame clones and is missing some. Of some 6,700 clones listed, 85% to 95% were seen once; the top ten hold over 9.5%. The source material was CD4+ or CD8+ T cells sorted from blood, sampled in a trial of the OX40 agonist ivuxolimab. The origin of this receptor is an adult with an advanced solid tumor such as melanoma, head and neck, liver or kidney cancer. This chain joins TRBV2 and TRBJ2-1, with D perhaps TRBD1 or TRBD2 (5 bases each). The CDR3 nucleotides are TGTGCCAGCAGAGCCGGGACGGCCGTCAATGAGCAGTTCTTC. Translated, it gives CASRAGTAVNEQFF.